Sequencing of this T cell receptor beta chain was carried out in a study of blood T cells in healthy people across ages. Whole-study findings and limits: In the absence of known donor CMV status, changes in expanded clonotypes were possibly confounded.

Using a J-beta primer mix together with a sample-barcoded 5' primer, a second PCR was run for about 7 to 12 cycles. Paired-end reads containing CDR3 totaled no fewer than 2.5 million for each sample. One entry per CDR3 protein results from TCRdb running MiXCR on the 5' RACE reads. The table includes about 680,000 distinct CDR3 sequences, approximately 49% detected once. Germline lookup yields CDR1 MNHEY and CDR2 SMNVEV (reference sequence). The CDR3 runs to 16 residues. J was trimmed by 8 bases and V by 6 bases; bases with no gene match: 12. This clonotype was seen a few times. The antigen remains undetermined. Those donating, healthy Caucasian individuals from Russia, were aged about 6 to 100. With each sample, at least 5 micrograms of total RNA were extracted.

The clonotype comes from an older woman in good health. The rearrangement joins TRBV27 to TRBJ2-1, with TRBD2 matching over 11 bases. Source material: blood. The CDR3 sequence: CASRHSLAGVIYEQFF. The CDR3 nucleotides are TGTGCCAGCAGACACTCACTAGCGGGAGTAATCTATGAGCAGTTCTTC.